The clone carrying this TCR beta chain was seen only a few times. The data were taken from a study of glioma-infiltrating T cells after dendritic cell vaccination. This sample's time point: after dendritic cell vaccination, including at tumor progression/relapse. Generated by immunoSEQ multiplex PCR, the TCRdb table keeps only in-frame clones and is missing some. Of fewer than 60,000 clones listed, approximately 89% are singletons. The sequencing used blood, collected after dendritic cell vaccination. This sequence was found in a human donor with glioblastoma.

The CDR3 loop is CASSVDRETDTQYF. For the CDR3, the DNA is TGTGCCAGCAGCGTCGACAGAGAAACAGATACGCAGTATTTT. The chain employs TRBV9 and TRBJ2-3; TRBD1 is a possible D gene (5 bases). The germline V gene has CDR1 SGDLS and CDR2 YYNGEE. The ends were cut back, 2 bases at V and 3 bases at J, with 10 bases in the middle. This CDR3 contains 14 residues.